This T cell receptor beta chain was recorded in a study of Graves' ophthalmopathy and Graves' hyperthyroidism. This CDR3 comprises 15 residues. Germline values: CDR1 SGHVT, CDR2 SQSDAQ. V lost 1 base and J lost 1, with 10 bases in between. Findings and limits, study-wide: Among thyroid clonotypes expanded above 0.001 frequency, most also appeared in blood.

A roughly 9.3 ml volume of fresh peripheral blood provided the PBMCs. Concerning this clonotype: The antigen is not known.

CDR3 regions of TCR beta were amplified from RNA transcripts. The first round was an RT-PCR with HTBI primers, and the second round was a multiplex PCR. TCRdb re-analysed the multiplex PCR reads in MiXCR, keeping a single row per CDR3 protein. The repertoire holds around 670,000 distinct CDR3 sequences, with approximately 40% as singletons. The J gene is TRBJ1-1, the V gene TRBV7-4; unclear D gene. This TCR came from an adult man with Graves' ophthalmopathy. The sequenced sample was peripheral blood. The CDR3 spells CASSLVGPGNTEAFF. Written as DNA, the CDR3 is TGTGCCAGCAGCTTAGTAGGTCCGGGGAACACTGAAGCTTTCTTT.